Presented here are 7 T cell receptor beta chains from one specimen sequenced in a study of shared clonotypes between healthy human individuals. This table comes from immunoSEQ multiplex PCR, and its TCRdb copy is limited to in-frame clones, with some not included. Of approximately 470,000 clones listed, about 85% were seen once; the top ten hold about an eighth. Material: PBMCs. These receptors were taken from a woman in her thirties or forties in good health. Some clones in this sample may be carry-over from other donors' samples.

The chain employs TRBV6-6 and TRBJ2-1, with D maybe TRBD2 (6 bases). Between the trimmed V and J ends, which lost 2 bases and 10 bases, there was a span of 15 bases. Looked up from germline, CDR1 is MNHNY and CDR2 is SVGAGI (reference sequence). CDR3 length: 14 residues. The CDR3 spells CASSYGDSRGEQFF. The CDR3 nucleotides read TGTGCCAGCAGTTACGGGGACTCTAGAGGGGAGCAGTTCTTC.

The J gene is TRBJ2-7, the V gene TRBV19, with D perhaps TRBD1 or TRBD2 (6 bases each). CDR3 length: 15 residues. Per the germline V gene, CDR1 is LNHDA and CDR2 is SQIVND (reference sequence). Trimming stripped 6 bases from V and 2 bases from J, with 17 bases between. CDR3 protein: CASSPVVGGPYEQYF. CDR3 nucleotides: TGTGCCAGTAGCCCCGTGGTGGGGGGCCCCTACGAGCAGTACTTC.

CDR3 region: CASSLNSNEKLFF. CDR3 nucleotide sequence: TGTGCCAGCAGCTTAAATAGTAATGAAAAACTGTTTTTT. The rearrangement uses TRBV11-2 and TRBJ1-4; no definite D call. Trimming took 2 bases from V and 4 from J, leaving 5 bases between them. The CDR3 contains 13 residues. The V gene's germline CDR1 is SGHAT and CDR2 FQNNGV.

In its sample, this clone was seen once. A far larger clone is a single base away, which makes a read error likely. Other DNA sequences in the sample encode the same CDR3. This chain uses TRBV30 with TRBJ1-2; D is ambiguous. The CDR3 covers 13 residues. From germline, CDR1 is GTSNPN and CDR2 SVGIG (reference sequence). The CDR3 is CAWSVLTNYGYTF. CDR3 sequence (DNA): TGCGCCTGGAGTGTATTAACAAACTATGGCTACACCTTC.

The chain links TRBV28 to TRBJ2-1; D gene ambiguous. V was trimmed by 6 bases and J by 10 bases, leaving 13 bases between them. The germline V gene encodes CDR1 MDHEN and CDR2 SYDVKM. The CDR3 extends over 12 amino acids. CDR3 protein: CASSNLGGEQFF. CDR3 nucleotide sequence: TGTGCCAGCAGCAACTTGGGTGGGGAGCAGTTCTTC. The complete variable domain, with remaining parts taken from reference TRBV28 and TRBJ2-1, reads DVKVTQSSRYLVKRTGEKVFLECVQDMDHENMFWYRQDPGLGLRLIYFSYDVKMKEKGDIPEGYSVSREKKERFSLILESASTNQTSMYLCASSNLGGEQFFGPGTRLTVL.

About this clone: This sample includes further DNA sequences coding for the same CDR3. This chain uses TRBV6-5 with TRBJ2-5; D possibly corresponds to TRBD2 (6 bases). The germline V and J ends were trimmed by 0 bases and 2 bases, with 13 bases remaining between them. This CDR3 contains 16 residues. The germline CDR1 and CDR2 sequences are MNHEY and SVGAGI. The CDR3 region is CASSYSGGRGQETQYF. CDR3 nucleotide sequence: TGTGCCAGCAGTTACTCAGGAGGACGGGGGCAAGAGACCCAGTACTTC.

Remarks on this clone: Since a much larger clone is just one base distant, this may be a read error. The rearrangement joins TRBV11-2 to TRBJ2-1; D is ambiguous. Germline V lookup: CDR1 SGHAT, CDR2 FQNNGV. The CDR3 sequence is 16 residues long. The germline V and J ends were trimmed by 1 base and 4 bases, with 14 bases remaining between them. CDR3 residues: CASSLGPWASYNEQFF. For the CDR3, the DNA is TGTGCCAGCAGCTTAGGTCCGTGGGCTAGTTACAATGAGCAGTTCTTC.